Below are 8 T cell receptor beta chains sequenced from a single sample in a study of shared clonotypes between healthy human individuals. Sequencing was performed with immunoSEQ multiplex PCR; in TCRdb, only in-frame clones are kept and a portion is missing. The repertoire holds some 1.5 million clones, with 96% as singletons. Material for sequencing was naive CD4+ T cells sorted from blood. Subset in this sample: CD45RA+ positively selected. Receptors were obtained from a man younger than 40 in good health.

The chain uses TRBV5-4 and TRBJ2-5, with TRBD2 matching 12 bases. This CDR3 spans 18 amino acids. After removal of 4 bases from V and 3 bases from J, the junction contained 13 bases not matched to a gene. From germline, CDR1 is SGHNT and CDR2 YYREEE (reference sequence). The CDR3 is CASSLAPGTSGSKETQYF. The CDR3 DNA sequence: TGTGCCAGCAGCCTCGCCCCAGGGACTAGCGGGTCTAAAGAGACCCAGTACTTC.

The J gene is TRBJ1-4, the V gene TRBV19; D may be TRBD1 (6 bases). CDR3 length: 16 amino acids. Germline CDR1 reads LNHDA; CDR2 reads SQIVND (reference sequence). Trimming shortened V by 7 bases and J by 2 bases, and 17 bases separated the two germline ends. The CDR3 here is CASTPGTRRTNEKLFF. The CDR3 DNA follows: TGTGCCAGTACCCCAGGGACACGGAGGACTAATGAAAAACTGTTTTTT.

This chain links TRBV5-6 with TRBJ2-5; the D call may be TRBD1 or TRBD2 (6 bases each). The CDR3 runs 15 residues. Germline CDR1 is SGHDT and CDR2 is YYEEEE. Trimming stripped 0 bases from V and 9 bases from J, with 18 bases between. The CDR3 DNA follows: TGTGCCAGCAGCTTGGGCGGGGCAGGGGAAGTGTCCCAGTACTTC. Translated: CASSLGGAGEVSQYF. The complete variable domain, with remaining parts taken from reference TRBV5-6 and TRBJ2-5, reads DAGVTQSPTHLIKTRGQQVTLRCSPKSGHDTVSWYQQALGQGPQFIFQYYEEEERQRGNFPDRFSGHQFPNYSSELNVNALLLGDSALYLCASSLGGAGEVSQYFGPGTRLLVL.

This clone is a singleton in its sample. CDR3 protein: CASSLVDGGVRVNEQFF. The DNA for the CDR3 is TGTGCCAGCAGCTTAGTTGATGGGGGGGTTCGGGTCAATGAGCAGTTCTTC. The chain employs TRBV7-2 and TRBJ2-1, with 7 nucleotides matching TRBD2. J gave up 6 bases and V 1 base, and 12 bases lay outside the gene matches. Germline CDR1 and CDR2: SGHTA and FQGNSA. The length of the CDR3 is 17 residues. The full variable domain, its missing parts supplied by reference TRBV7-2 and TRBJ2-1, is GAGVSQSPSNKVTEKGKDVELRCDPISGHTALYWYRQSLGQGLEFLIYFQGNSAPDKSGLPSDRFSAERTGGSVSTLTIQRTQQEDSAVYLCASSLVDGGVRVNEQFFGPGTRLTVL.

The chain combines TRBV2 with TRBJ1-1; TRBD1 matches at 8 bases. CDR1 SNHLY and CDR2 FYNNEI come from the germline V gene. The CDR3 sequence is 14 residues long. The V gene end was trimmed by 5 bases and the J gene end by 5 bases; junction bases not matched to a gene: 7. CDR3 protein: CASSPGGAGTEAFF. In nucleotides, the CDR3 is TGTGCCAGCAGTCCAGGGGGCGCAGGGACTGAAGCTTTCTTT.

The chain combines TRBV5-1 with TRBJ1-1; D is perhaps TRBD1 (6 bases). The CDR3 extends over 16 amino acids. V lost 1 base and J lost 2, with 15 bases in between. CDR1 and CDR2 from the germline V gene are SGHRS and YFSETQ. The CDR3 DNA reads TGCGCCAGCAGCTTGATTGGACAGTCAACAAACACTGAAGCTTTCTTT. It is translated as CASSLIGQSTNTEAFF.

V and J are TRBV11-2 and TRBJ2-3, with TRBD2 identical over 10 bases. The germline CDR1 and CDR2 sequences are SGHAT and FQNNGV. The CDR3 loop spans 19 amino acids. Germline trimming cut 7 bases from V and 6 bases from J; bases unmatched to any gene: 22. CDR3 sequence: CASIEDGLAVLPTPDTQYF. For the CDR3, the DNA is TGTGCCAGCATCGAGGATGGACTAGCGGTATTACCGACTCCCGATACGCAGTATTTT.

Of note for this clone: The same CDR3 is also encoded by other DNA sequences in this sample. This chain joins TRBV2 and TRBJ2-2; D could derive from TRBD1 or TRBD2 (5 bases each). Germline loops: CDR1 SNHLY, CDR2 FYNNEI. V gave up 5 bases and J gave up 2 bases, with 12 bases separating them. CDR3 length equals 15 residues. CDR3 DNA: TGTGCCAGCAGTCGCCGGGACCGTAACACCGGGGAGCTGTTTTTT. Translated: CASSRRDRNTGELFF.